These 4 T cell receptor beta chains were all obtained from the same sample, sequenced in a study of blood T cell dynamics during melanoma immunotherapy. Measured with immunoSEQ multiplex PCR; TCRdb has only the in-frame clones, and not every one. This sample has several thousand clones, with 70% to 90% found just once. The time point was: week 3, after first cycle of checkpoint inhibitor. Specimen: blood, collected from a patient treated with checkpoint blockade. All receptors derive from a human donor with melanoma.

The V and J genes are TRBV9 and TRBJ2-3; 7 nucleotides align to TRBD2. V shed 6 bases and J 4 bases; nucleotides not matched to a gene: 11. Germline CDR1 is SGDLS and CDR2 is YYNGEE. The CDR3 contains 15 residues. CDR3: CASTSGGVYSDTQYF. Written as DNA, the CDR3 is TGTGCCAGCACCTCTGGGGGGGTGTATTCAGATACGCAGTATTTT. Supplemented by reference TRBV9 and TRBJ2-3, the full variable domain reads DSGVTQTPKHLITATGQRVTLRCSPRSGDLSVYWYQQSLDQGLQFLIQYYNGEERAKGNILERFSAQQFPDLHSELNLSSLELGDSALYFCASTSGGVYSDTQYFGPGTRLTVL.

This chain uses TRBV10-3 with TRBJ1-2; 8 nucleotides line up with TRBD1. From germline, CDR1 is ENHRY and CDR2 SYGVKD. V was clipped by 8 bases and J by 4 bases; unmatched bases: 6. The CDR3 totals 13 residues. The chain's CDR3 is CAIADRGSYGYTF. In DNA form, the CDR3 reads TGTGCCATCGCCGACAGGGGTAGCTATGGCTACACCTTC.

This chain links TRBV7-2 with TRBJ2-1, with 12 bases lining up with TRBD1. This CDR3 has 16 residues. J was trimmed by 8 bases and V by 5 bases; bases with no gene match: 10. CDR1 and CDR2 (germline): SGHTA, FQGNSA. CDR3 residues: CASSVPGQGAWDEQFF. In nucleotides, the CDR3 is TGTGCCAGCAGCGTACCGGGACAGGGGGCATGGGATGAGCAGTTCTTC.

This chain connects TRBV5-1 to TRBJ2-7; unclear D gene. The V end was cut by 6 bases, the J end by 6 bases, with 19 bases between. The CDR3 is 14 amino acids. The germline V gene has CDR1 SGHRS and CDR2 YFSETQ. CDR3 in amino acids: CASTPDAVILEQYF. DNA for the CDR3: TGCGCCAGCACTCCCGACGCGGTTATCCTCGAGCAGTACTTC. The full variable domain, with the rest looked up from reference TRBV5-1 and TRBJ2-7, is KAGVTQTPRYLIKTRGQQVTLSCSPISGHRSVSWYQQTPGQGLQFLFEYFSETQRNKGNFPGRFSGRQFSNSRSEMNVSTLELGDSALYLCASTPDAVILEQYFGPGTRLTVT.